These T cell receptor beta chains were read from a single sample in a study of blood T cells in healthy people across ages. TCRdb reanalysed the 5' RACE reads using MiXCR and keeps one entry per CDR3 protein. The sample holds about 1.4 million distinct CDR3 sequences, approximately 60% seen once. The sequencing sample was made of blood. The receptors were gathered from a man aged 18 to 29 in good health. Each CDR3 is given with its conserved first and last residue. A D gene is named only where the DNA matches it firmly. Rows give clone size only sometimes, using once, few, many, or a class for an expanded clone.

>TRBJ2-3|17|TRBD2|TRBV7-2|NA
TGTGCCAGCAGCTTAGGAGTAGCGGGGGGAGTTGTAGATACGCAGTATTTT
CASSLGVAGGVVDTQYF
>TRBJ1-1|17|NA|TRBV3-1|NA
TGTGCCAGCAGCCCAACACCAGCAGCCCGAGGGAGAACTGAAGCTTTCTTT
CASSPTPAARGRTEAFF
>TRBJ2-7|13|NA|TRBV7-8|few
TGTGCCAGCAGCTTATTCGACTTGGACGAGCAGTACTTC
CASSLFDLDEQYF
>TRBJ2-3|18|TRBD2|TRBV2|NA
TGTGCCAGCAGGGGGACTAGCGGGAGGTACACTAGCACAGATACGCAGTATTTT
CASRGTSGRYTSTDTQYF
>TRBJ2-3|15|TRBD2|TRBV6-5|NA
TGTGCCAGCAGCTCCTCCCGGGACTACACAGATACGCAGTATTTT
CASSSSRDYTDTQYF
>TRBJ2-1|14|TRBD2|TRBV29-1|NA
TGCAGCGTTGAGCCTAGCGGCTCCCCCAATGAGCAGTTCTTC
CSVEPSGSPNEQFF
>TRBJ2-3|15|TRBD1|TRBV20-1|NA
TGCAGTGCTACTCCGGGACAGGGGAATCCAGATACGCAGTATTTT
CSATPGQGNPDTQYF
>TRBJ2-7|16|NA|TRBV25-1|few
TGTGCCAGCAGTGATGAACCGGGACTTAGAAGCTACGAGCAGTACTTC
CASSDEPGLRSYEQYF
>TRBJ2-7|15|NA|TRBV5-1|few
TGCGCCAGCAGCTTGGGCAGGGGCTACTCCTACGAGCAGTACTTC
CASSLGRGYSYEQYF
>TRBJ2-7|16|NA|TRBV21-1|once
TGTGCCAGCAGCCGAAATGGTAGGAAGTTTGGCTACGAGCAGTACTTC
CASSRNGRKFGYEQYF
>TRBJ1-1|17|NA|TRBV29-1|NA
TGCAGCGTTGAAGGCTCCTCCCGGGGGAGGGTGAACACTGAAGCTTTCTTT
CSVEGSSRGRVNTEAFF
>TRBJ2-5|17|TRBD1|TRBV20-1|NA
TGCAGTGCTAGAGGATCAGGGGGATGGACAGACCAAGAGACCCAGTACTTC
CSARGSGGWTDQETQYF
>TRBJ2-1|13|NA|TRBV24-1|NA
TGTGCCACCAGTGACAGACACCACAATGAGCAGTTCTTC
CATSDRHHNEQFF
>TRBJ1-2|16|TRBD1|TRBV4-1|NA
TGCGCCAGCAGCCTCATCCGCCCCCGACAGGGAGATGGCTACACCTTC
CASSLIRPRQGDGYTF
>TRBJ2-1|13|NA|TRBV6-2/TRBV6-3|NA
TGTGCTACAGCCTCTGCACCCTACAATGAGCAGTTCTTC
CATASAPYNEQFF
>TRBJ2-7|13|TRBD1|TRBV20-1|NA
TGCAGTGCGGACAGGGGGCGCAGGTACGAGCAGTACTTC
CSADRGRRYEQYF
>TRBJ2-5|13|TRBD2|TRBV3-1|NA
TGTGCCAGCAGAAAACTAGCGAAAGAGACCCAGTACTTC
CASRKLAKETQYF
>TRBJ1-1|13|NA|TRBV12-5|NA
TGTGCTAGTGGTTCAGTCTCGAACACTGAAGCTTTCTTT
CASGSVSNTEAFF
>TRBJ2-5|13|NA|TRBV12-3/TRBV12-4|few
TGTGCCAGCACGATAGGGGAATCGGAGACCCAGTACTTC
CASTIGESETQYF
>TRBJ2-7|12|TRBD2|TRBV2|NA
TGTGCCGGGCGAGCGGGGTCTGGCGAGCAGTACTTC
CAGRAGSGEQYF
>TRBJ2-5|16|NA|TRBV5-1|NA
TGCGCCAGCAGCATACTGGGGCCCCCGGGGGAAGAGACCCAGTACTTC
CASSILGPPGEETQYF
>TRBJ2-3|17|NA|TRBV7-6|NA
TGTGCCAGCAGCTTAGGTTACGGGGGCGCGAGCACAGATACGCAGTATTTT
CASSLGYGGASTDTQYF
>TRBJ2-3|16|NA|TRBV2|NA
TGTGCCAGCAGTGAAGGGCAGGGAGATAGTACGGATACGCAGTATTTT
CASSEGQGDSTDTQYF
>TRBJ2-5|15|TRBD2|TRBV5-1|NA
TGCGCCAGCAGCTTGGTACCGGGGGAGGGAGAGACCCAGTACTTC
CASSLVPGEGETQYF
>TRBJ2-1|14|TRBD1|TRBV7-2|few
TGTGCCAGCAGCTCCAGGGGGCGCTACAATGAGCAGTTCTTC
CASSSRGRYNEQFF
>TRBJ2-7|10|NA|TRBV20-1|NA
TGCAGCTGTCGCGGGTACGAGCAGTACTTC
CSCRGYEQYF
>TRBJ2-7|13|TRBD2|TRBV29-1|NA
TGCAGCGTGACTCTAGCGGGAGGATTTGAGCAGTACTTC
CSVTLAGGFEQYF
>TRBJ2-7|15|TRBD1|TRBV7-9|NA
TGTGCCAGCAGCTTAGCGCGGCAGGGGGCTCGTGAGCAGTACTTC
CASSLARQGAREQYF
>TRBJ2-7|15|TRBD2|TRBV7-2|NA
TGTGCCAGCAGACCCGAATCGGGGACTATGGCCGAGCAGTACTTC
CASRPESGTMAEQYF
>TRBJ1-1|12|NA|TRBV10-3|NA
TGTGCCATCAGTGGTATGAGCACTGAAGCTTTCTTT
CAISGMSTEAFF
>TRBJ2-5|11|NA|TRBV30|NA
TGTGCCTGGAGCGACCAAGAGACCCAGTACTTC
CAWSDQETQYF
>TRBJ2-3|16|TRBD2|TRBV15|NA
TGTGCCACCAGCAGAATACCCCTACGGGGGGGAGATACGCAGTATTTT
CATSRIPLRGGDTQYF
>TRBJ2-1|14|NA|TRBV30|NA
TGTGCCTGGATGCCCTCACGGGGGAACAATGAGCAGTTCTTC
CAWMPSRGNNEQFF
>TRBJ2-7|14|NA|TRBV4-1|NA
TGCGCCAGCAGCCAATCTTTAGAAGCCTACGAGCAGTACTTC
CASSQSLEAYEQYF
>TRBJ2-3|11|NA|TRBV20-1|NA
TGCAGTGCAACAGAGACAGATACGCAGTATTTT
CSATETDTQYF
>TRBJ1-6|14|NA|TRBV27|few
TGTGCCAGCACTTTTAACGGGGTTAATTCACCCCTCCACTTT
CASTFNGVNSPLHF
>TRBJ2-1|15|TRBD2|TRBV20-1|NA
TGCAGTGCTAGTGAACTAGCGGGAGGGTGGAATGAGCAGTTCTTC
CSASELAGGWNEQFF
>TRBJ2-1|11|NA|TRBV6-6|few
TGTGCCAGCAGTGTTAGTGGGTGGAAGTTCTTC
CASSVSGWKFF
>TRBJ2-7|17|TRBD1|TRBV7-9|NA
TGTGCCAGCAGCCCCCCGACAGGGCACCCTTTCCTCTACGAGCAGTACTTC
CASSPPTGHPFLYEQYF
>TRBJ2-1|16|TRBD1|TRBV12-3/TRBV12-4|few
TGTGCCAGCAGCCTACTCCGGGACAGGGGGCGCGCTGAGCAGTTCTTC
CASSLLRDRGRAEQFF
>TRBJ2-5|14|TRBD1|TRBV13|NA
TGTGCCAGCAGCCGCGGACAGGGGAGGAAGACCCAGTACTTC
CASSRGQGRKTQYF
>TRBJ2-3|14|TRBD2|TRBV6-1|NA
TGTGCCAGCAGTGTTAGCGGGAGAATACATACGCAGTATTTT
CASSVSGRIHTQYF
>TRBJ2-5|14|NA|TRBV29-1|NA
TGCAGCGTTGAGGGTCAGGGGAGTATCGAGACCCAGTACTTC
CSVEGQGSIETQYF
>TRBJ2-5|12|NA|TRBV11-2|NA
TGTGCCAGCAGCTTAATCGAAAAGACCCAGTACTTC
CASSLIEKTQYF
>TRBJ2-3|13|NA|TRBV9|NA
TGTGCCAGCAGCGGGACCCCCTCGGATACGCAGTATTTT
CASSGTPSDTQYF